The entry below describes one T cell receptor (beta chain). The ends were cut back, 6 bases at V and 3 bases at J, with 15 bases in the middle. CDR1 MNHEY and CDR2 SVGEGT come from the germline V gene. The CDR3 extends over 14 amino acids. Participant ages covered roughly 18 to 89 years across 25 or so US areas. Participant reports of clinical history set cohort assignment. These data originate in a study of blood T cell repertoires in COVID-19. Study context: COVID-19 samples, acute and convalescent, were from the United States, Italy and Spain. T cells, B-cell-depleted T cells, or PBMCs provided the cDNA or gDNA that served as material.

Clones were read by immunoSEQ multiplex PCR, and TCRdb kept only the in-frame ones, dropping some. The table lists 250,000 to 300,000 clones, under 95% of them singletons. This sequence joins TRBV6-2 or TRBV6-3 and TRBJ2-7, with a weak D call TRBD1 (6 bases). The source material was PBMCs or T cells enriched from blood (not recorded which). The clonotype was recovered from a woman between 40 and 50 years old with acute COVID-19. Here the CDR3 DNA reads TGTGCCAGCAGCGAGGACAGATTAGTCTACGAGCAGTACTTC. Protein product: CASSEDRLVYEQYF.